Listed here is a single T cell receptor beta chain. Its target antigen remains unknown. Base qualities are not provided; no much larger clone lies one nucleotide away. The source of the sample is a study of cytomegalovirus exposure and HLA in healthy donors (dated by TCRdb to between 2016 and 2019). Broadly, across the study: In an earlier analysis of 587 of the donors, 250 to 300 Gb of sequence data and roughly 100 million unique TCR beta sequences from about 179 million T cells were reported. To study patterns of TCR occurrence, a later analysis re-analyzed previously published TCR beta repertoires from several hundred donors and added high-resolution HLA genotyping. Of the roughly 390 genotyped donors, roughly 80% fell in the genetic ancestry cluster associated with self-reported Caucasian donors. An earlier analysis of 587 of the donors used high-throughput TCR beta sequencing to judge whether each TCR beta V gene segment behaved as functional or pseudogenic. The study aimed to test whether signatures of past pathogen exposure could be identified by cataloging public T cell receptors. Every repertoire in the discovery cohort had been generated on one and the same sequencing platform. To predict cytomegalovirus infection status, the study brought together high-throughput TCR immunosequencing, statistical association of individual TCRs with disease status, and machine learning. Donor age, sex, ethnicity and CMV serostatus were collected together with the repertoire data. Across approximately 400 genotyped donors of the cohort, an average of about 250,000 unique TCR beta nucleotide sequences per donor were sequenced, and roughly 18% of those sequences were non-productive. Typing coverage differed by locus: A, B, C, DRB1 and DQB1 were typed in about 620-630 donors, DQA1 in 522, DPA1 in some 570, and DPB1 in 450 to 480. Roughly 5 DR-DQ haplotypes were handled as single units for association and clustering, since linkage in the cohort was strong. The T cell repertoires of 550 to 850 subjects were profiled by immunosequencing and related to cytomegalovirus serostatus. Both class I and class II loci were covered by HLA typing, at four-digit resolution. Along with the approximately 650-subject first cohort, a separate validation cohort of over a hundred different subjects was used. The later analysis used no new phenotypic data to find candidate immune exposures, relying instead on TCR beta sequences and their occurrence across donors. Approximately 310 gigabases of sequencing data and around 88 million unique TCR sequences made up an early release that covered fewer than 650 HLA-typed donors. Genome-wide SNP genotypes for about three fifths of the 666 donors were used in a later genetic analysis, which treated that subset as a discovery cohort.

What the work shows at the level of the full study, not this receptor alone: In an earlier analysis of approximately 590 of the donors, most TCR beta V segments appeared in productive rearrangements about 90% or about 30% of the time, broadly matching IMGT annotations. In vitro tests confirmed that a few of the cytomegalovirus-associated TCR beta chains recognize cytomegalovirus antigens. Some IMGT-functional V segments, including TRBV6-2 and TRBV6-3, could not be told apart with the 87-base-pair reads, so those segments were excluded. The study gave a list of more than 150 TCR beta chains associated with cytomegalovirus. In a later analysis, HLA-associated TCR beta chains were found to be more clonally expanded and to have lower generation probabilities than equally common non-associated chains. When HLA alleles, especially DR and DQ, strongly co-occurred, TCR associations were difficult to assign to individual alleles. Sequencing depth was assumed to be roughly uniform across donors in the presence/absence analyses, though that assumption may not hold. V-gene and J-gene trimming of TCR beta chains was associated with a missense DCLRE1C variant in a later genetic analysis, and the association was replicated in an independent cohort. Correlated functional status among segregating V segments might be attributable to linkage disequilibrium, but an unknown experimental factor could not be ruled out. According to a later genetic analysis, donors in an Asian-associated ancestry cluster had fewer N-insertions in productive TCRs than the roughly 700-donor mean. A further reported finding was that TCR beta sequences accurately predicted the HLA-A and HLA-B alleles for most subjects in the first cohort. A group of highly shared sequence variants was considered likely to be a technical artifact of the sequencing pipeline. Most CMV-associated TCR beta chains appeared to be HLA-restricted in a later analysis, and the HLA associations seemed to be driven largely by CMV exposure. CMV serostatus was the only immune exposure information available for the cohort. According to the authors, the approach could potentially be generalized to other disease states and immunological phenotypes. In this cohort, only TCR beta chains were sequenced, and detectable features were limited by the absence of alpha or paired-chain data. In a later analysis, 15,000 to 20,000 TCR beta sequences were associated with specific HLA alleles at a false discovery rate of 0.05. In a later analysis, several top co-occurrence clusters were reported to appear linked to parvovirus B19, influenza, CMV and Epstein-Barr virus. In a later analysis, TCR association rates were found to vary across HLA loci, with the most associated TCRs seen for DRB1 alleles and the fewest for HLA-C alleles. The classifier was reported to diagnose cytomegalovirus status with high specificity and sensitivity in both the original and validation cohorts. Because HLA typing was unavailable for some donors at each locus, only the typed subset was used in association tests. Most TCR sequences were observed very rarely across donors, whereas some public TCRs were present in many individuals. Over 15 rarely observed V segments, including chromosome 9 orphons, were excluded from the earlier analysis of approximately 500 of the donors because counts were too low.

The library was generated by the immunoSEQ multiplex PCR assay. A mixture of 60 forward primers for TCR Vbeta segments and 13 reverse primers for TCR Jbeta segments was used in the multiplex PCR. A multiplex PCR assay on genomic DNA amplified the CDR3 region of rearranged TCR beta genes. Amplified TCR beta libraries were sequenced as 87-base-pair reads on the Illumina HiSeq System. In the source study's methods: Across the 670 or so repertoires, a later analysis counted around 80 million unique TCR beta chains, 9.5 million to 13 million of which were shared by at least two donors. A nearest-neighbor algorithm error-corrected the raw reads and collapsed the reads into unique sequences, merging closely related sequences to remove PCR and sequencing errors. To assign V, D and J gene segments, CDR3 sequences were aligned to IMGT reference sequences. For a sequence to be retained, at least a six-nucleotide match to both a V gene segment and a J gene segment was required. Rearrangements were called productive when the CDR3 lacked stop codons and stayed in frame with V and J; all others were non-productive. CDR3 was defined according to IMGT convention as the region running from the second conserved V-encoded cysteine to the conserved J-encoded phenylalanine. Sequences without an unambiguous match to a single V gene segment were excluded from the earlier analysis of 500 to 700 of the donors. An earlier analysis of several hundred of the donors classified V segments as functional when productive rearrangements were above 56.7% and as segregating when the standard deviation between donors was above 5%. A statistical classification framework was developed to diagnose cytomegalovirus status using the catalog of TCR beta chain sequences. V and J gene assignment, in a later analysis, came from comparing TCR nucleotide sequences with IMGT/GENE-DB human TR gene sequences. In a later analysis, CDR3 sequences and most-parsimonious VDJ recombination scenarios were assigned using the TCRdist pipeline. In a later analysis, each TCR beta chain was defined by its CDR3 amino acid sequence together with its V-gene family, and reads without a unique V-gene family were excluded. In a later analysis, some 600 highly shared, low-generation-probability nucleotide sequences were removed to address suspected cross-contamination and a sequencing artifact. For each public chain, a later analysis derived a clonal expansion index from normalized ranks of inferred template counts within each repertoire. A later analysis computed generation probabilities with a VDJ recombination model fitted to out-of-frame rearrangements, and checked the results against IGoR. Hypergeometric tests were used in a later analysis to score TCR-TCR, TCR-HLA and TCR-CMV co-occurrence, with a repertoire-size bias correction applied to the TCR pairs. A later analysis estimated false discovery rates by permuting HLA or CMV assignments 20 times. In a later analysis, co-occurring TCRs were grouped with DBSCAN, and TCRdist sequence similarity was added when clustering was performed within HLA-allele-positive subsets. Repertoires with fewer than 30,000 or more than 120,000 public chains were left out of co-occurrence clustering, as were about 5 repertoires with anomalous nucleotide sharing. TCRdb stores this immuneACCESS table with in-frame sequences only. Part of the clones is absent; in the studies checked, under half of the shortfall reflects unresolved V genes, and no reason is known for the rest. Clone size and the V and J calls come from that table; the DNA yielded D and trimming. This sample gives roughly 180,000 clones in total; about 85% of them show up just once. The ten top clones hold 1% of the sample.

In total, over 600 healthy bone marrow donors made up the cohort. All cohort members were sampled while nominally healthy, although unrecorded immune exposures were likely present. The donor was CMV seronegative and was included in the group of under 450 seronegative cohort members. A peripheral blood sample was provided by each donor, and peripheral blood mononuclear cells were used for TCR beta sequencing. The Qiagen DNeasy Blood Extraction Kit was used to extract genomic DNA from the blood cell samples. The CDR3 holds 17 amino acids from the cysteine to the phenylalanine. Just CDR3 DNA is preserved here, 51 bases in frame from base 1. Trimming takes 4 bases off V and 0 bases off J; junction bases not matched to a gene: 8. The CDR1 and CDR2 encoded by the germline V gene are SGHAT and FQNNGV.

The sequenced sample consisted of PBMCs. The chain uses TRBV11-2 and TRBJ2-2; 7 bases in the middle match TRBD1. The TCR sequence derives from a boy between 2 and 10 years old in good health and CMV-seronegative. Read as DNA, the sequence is TGTGCCAGCAGCTCCGGGGACAGCTTCCCGAACACCGGGGAGCTGTTTTTT. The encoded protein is CASSSGDSFPNTGELFF.